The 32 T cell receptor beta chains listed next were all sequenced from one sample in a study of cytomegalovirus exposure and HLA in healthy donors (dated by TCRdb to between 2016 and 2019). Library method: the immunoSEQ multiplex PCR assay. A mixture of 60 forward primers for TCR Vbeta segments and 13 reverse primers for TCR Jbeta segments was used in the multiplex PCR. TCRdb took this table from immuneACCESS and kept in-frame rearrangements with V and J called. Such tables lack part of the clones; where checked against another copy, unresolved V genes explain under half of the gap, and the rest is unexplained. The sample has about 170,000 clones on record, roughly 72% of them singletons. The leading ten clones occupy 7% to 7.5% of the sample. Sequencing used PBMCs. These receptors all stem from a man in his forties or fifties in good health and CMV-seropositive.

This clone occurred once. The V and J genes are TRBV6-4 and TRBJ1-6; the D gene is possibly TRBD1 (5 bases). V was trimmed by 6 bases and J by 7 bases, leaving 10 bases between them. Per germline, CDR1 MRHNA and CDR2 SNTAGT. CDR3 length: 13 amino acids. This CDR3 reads CASRGGWNSPLHF. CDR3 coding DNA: TGTGCCAGCAGGGGGGGTTGGAATTCACCCCTCCACTTT.

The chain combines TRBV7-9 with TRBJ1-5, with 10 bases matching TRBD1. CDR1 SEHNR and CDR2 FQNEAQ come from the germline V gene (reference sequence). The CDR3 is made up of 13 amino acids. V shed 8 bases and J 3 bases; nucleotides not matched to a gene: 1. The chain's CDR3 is CASGTGANQPQHF. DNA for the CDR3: TGTGCCAGCGGGACAGGGGCCAATCAGCCCCAGCATTTT. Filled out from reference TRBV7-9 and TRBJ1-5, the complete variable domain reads DTGVSQNPRHKITKRGQNVTFRCDPISEHNRLYWYRQTLGQGPEFLTYFQNEAQLEKSRLLSDRFSAERPKGSFSTLEIQRTEQGDSAMYLCASGTGANQPQHFGDGTRLSIL.

The chain's CDR3 is CATSPGGPYEQYF. The CDR3 bases are TGTGCCACCTCGCCGGGAGGGCCCTACGAGCAGTACTTC. This rearrangement joins TRBV18 to TRBJ2-7; 8 bases match TRBD2. Germline CDR1 and CDR2: KGHSH and LQKENI. The CDR3 sequence is 13 residues long. V shed 10 bases, J shed 2 bases, and the junction held 7 bases outside the gene matches.

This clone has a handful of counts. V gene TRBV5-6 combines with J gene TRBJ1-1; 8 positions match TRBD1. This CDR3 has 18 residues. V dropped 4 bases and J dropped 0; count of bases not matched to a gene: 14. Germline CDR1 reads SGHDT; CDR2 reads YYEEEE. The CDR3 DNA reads TGTGCCAGCAGCCCCCTCGCGGGCCTGGACAGGGTGAACACTGAAGCTTTCTTT. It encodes CASSPLAGLDRVNTEAFF.

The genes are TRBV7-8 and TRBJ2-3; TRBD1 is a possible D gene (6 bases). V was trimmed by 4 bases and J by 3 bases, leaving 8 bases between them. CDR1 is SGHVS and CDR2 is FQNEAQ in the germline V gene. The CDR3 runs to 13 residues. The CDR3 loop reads CASSSQGTDTQYF. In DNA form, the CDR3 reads TGTGCCAGCAGCTCACAGGGTACAGATACGCAGTATTTT.

CDR3 DNA sequence: TGTGCCAGCAGCTTTGGGATTTCGGGGGTCACTGAAGCTTTCTTT. Translated, it gives CASSFGISGVTEAFF. The chain joins TRBV5-6 to TRBJ1-1; D possibly corresponds to TRBD1 (5 bases). The CDR3 consists of 15 residues. With 2 bases removed from V and 4 bases from J, the gap between germline ends came to 15 bases. Per the germline V gene, CDR1 is SGHDT and CDR2 is YYEEEE.

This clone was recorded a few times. CDR3 nucleotides: TGTGCCAGCAGCTTGCGACAGTTCAACTACAATGAGCAGTTCTTC. Translation: CASSLRQFNYNEQFF. The chain combines TRBV5-6 with TRBJ2-1; perhaps TRBD1 as D (5 bases). The CDR3 runs to 15 residues. Germline CDR1 SGHDT, CDR2 YYEEEE. The V gene lost 1 base and the J gene lost 3 bases, with 11 bases spanning the gap.

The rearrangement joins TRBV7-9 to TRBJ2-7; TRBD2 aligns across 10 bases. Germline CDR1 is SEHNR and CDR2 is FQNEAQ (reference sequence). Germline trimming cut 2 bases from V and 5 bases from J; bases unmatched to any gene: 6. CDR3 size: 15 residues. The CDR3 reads CASSLLAGEGDEQYF. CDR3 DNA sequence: TGTGCCAGCAGCTTACTAGCGGGGGAAGGAGACGAGCAGTACTTC.

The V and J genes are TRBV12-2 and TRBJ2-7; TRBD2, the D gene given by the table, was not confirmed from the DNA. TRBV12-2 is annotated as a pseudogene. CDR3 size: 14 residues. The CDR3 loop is CASRDTRDTYEQHF. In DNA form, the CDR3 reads TGTGCAAGTCGCGACACGAGGGATACCTACGAGCAGCACTTC.

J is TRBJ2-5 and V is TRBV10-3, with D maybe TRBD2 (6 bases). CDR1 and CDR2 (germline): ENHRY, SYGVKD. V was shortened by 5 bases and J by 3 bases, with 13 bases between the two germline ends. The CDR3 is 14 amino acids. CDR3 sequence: CAISPSRGEETQYF. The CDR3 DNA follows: TGTGCCATCAGTCCCTCGCGGGGAGAAGAGACCCAGTACTTC.

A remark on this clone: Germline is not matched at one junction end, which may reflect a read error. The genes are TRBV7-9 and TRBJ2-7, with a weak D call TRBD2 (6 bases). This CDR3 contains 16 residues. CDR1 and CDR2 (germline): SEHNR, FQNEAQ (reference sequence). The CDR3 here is CSSSTGRDASSYEQYF. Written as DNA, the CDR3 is TGTTCCAGCAGCACCGGGCGGGACGCCTCCTCCTACGAGCAGTACTTC.

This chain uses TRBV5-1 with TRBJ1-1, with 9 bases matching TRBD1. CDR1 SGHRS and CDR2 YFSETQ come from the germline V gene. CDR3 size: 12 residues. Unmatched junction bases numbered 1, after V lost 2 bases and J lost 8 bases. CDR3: CASSFGTGEAFF. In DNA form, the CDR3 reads TGCGCCAGCAGCTTTGGGACAGGGGAAGCTTTCTTT.

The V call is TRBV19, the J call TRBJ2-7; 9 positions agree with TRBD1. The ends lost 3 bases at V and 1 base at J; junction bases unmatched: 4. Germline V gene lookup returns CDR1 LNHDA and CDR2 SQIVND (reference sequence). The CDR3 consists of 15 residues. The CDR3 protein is CASSITGTGSYEQYF. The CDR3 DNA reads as TGTGCCAGTAGTATTACCGGGACAGGGTCCTACGAGCAGTACTTC.

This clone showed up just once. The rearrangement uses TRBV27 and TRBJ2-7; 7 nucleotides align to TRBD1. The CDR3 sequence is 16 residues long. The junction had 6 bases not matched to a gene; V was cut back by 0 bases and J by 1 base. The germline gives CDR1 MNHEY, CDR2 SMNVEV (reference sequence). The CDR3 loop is CASSLSYRGGSYEQYF. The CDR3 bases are TGTGCCAGCAGTTTATCCTACAGGGGTGGGTCCTACGAGCAGTACTTC.

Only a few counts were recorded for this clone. The CDR3 DNA follows: TGTGCCAGCAGCTCGGAGGGCGGGGAGCTGTTTTTT. Translated, it gives CASSSEGGELFF. The rearrangement links TRBV7-9 to TRBJ2-2, with a possible D match to TRBD2 (6 bases). The germline V gene has CDR1 SEHNR and CDR2 FQNEAQ (reference sequence). Deletions cut 4 bases from V and 7 bases from J, with 7 bases between. CDR3 length: 12 amino acids.

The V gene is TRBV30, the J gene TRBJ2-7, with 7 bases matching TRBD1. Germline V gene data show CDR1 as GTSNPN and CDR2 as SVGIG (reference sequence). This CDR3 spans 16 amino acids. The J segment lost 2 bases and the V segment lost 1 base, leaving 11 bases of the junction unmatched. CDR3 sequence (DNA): TGTGCCTGGAGTGCGGCCCCGGGACAGCGTGCCTACGAGCAGTACTTC. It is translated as CAWSAAPGQRAYEQYF.

The CDR3 region has the DNA TGTGCCAGCAGTGAGTCGGCCGGGGGCTACACCTTC. Its protein product is CASSESAGGYTF. V usage is TRBV25-1 and J usage is TRBJ1-2, with D hard to call. The CDR3 is made up of 12 amino acids. V was cut by 3 bases and J by 8 bases, with 10 bases left in between. Looked up from germline, CDR1 is MGHDK and CDR2 is SYGVNS.

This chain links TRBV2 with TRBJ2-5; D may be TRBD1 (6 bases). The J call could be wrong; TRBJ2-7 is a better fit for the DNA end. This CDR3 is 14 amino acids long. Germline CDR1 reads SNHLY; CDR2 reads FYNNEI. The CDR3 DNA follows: TGTGCCAGCGGAACCGGGACACCCCCTTACGAGCAGTACTTC. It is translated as CASGTGTPPYEQYF.

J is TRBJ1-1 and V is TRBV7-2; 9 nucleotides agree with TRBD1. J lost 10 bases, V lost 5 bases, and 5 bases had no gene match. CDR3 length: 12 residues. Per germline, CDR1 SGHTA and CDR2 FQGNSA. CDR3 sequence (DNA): TGTGCCAGCAGCGGCCGGGACAGGGTAGCTTTCTTT. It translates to CASSGRDRVAFF.

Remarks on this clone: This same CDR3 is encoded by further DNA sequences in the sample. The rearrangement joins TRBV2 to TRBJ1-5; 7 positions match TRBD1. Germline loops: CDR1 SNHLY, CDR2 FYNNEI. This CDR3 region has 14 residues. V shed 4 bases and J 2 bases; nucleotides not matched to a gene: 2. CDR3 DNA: TGTGCCAGCAGTGCCGACAGGGGCAATCAGCCCCAGCATTTT. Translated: CASSADRGNQPQHF.

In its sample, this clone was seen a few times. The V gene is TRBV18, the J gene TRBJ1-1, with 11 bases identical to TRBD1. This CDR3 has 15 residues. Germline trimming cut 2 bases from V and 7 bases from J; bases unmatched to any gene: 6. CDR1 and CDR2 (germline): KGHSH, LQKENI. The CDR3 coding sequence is TGTGCCAGCTCACCATTGGACAGGGGGCTCAGTGAAGCTTTCTTT. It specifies CASSPLDRGLSEAFF.

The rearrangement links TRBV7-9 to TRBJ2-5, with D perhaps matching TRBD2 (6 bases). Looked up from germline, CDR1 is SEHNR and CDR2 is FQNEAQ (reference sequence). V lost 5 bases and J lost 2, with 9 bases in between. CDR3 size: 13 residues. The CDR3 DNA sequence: TGTGCCAGCAGCGTCAGCGGGCAAGAGACCCAGTACTTC. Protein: CASSVSGQETQYF.

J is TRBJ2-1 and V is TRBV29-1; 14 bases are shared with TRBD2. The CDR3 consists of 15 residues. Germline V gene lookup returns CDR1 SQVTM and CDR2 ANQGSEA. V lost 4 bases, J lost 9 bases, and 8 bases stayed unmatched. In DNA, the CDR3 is TGCAGCGTTGGAGGGACTAGCGGGGGACGTAGTGAGCAGTTCTTC. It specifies CSVGGTSGGRSEQFF.

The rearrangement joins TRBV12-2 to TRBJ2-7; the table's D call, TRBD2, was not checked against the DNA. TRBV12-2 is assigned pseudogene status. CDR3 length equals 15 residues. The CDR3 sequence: CAPGWGNGGSYEQYF. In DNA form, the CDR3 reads TGTGCACCCGGGTGGGGAAACGGGGGGTCCTACGAGCAGTACTTC.

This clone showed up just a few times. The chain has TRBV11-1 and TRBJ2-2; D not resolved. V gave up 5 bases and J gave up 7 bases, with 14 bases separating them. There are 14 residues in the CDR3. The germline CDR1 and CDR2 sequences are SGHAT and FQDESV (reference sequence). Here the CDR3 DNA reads TGTGCCAGCAGCAGCGAGGTAGTTGGCGGGGAGCTGTTTTTT. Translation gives CASSSEVVGGELFF.

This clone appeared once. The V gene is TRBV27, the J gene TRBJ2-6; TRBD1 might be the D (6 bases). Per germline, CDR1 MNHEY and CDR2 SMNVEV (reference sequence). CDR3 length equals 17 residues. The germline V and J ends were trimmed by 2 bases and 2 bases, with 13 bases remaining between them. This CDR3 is CASSLTGSRAGANVLTF. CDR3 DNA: TGTGCCAGCAGTTTAACAGGGTCTCGCGCTGGGGCCAACGTCCTGACTTTC.

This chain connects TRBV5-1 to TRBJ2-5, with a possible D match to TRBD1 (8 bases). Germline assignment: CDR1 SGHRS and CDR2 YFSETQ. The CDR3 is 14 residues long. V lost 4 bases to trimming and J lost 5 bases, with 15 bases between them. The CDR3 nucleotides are TGCGCCAGCAGCATCGGACAGGGAGGGGAGACCCAGTACTTC. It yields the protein CASSIGQGGETQYF. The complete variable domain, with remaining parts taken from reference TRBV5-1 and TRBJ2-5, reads KAGVTQTPRYLIKTRGQQVTLSCSPISGHRSVSWYQQTPGQGLQFLFEYFSETQRNKGNFPGRFSGRQFSNSRSEMNVSTLELGDSALYLCASSIGQGGETQYFGPGTRLLVL.

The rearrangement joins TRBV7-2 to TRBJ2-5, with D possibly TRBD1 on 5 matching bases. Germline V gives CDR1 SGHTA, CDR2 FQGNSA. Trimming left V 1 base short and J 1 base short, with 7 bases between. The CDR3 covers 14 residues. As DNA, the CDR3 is TGTGCCAGCAGCTTAGGCAGGGCCCAAGAGACCCAGTACTTC. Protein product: CASSLGRAQETQYF.

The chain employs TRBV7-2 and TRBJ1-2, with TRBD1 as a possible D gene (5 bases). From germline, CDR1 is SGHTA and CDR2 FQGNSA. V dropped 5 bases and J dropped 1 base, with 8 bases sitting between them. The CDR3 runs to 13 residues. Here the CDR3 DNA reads TGTGCCAGCAGCCCCCAGGGTAACTATGGCTACACCTTC. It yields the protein CASSPQGNYGYTF.

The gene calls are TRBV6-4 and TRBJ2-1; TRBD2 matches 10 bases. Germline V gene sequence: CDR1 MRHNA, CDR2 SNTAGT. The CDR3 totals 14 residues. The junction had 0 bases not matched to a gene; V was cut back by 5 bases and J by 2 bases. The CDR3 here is CASSSGGAYNEQFF. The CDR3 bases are TGTGCCAGCAGTAGCGGGGGGGCCTACAATGAGCAGTTCTTC.

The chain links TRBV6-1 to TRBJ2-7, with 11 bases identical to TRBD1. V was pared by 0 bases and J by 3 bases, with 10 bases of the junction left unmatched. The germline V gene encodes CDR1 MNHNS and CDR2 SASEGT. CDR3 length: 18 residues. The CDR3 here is CASSEAFPGQGALYEQYF. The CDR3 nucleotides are TGTGCCAGCAGTGAAGCCTTTCCAGGACAGGGGGCACTCTACGAGCAGTACTTC.

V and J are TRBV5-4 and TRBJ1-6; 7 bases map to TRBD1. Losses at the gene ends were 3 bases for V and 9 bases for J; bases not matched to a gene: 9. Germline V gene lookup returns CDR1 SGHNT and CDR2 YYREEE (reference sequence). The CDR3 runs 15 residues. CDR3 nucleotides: TGTGCCAGCAGCTCGGGACAGAACGGCGGTTCACCCCTCCACTTT. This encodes CASSSGQNGGSPLHF.